The 21 T cell receptor beta chains reported below all come from one sample, sequenced in a study of identical twins. TCRdb re-called the 5' RACE reads through MiXCR, storing one row per CDR3 protein. The table includes 350,000 to 400,000 distinct CDR3 sequences, around 9.7% detected once. The sample was naive T cells sorted from blood. Every receptor here comes from a woman aged 50 to 65 in good health.

The gene calls are TRBV27 and TRBJ2-1; 7 bases match TRBD1. The CDR3 sequence is 15 residues long. The germline V gene has CDR1 MNHEY and CDR2 SMNVEV (reference sequence). J lost 7 bases, V lost 6 bases, and 12 bases had no gene match. The CDR3, as DNA: TGTGCCAGCAGCCCCCGGGGACAGCTTAATAATGAGCAGTTCTTC. Protein product: CASSPRGQLNNEQFF.

This clonotype turned up a few times. The genes are TRBV20-1 and TRBJ1-6; tentative D call: TRBD1 (6 bases). V was cut by 1 base and J by 6 bases, with 10 bases left in between. The CDR3 runs 14 residues. Germline V gene data show CDR1 as DFQATT and CDR2 as SNEGSKA (reference sequence). The CDR3 here is CSARADSSNSPLHF. The CDR3 DNA follows: TGCAGTGCTAGAGCGGACAGTTCTAATTCACCCCTCCACTTT.

This clonotype was detected many times. The chain carries TRBV6-5 and TRBJ2-7; D is undetermined. The CDR3 covers 14 residues. CDR1 is MNHEY, CDR2 SVGAGI, per germline. V lost 2 bases and J 0 bases, leaving 8 bases between the germline ends. The CDR3 loop reads CASSYADSSYEQYF. The CDR3 DNA sequence: TGTGCCAGCAGTTACGCAGACTCCTCCTACGAGCAGTACTTC.

This clonotype came up many times. The chain employs TRBV4-1 and TRBJ2-1, with 11 bases fitting TRBD2. Germline assignment: CDR1 MGHRA and CDR2 YSYEKL. The CDR3 covers 17 residues. The trim removed 0 bases at V and 9 bases at J, leaving 10 bases unmatched. CDR3 DNA sequence: TGCGCCAGCAGCCAAGAAGTTACTAGCGGGAGTGGAGGTGAGCAGTTCTTC. It encodes CASSQEVTSGSGGEQFF.

The CDR3 nucleotides read TGTGCCAGCAGCCAGGGCCTCCCGGGACTCCCACTGGGGCAGTTCTTC. This encodes CASSQGLPGLPLGQFF. This sequence joins TRBV14 and TRBJ2-1, with a possible D match to TRBD2 (6 bases). Germline values: CDR1 SGHDN, CDR2 FVKESK. V gave up 3 bases and J gave up 12 bases, with 24 bases separating them. The CDR3 extends over 16 amino acids.

This chain joins TRBV18 and TRBJ2-1; tentatively, D is TRBD2 (6 bases). CDR1 and CDR2 from the germline V gene are KGHSH and LQKENI. The ends were cut back, 0 bases at V and 2 bases at J, with 8 bases in the middle. CDR3 length equals 15 residues. CDR3 region: CASSPPRRAYNEQFF. The CDR3, as DNA: TGTGCCAGCTCACCACCCCGGAGGGCCTACAATGAGCAGTTCTTC.

This clonotype was found once. The chain recombines TRBV20-1 with TRBJ2-3, with D maybe TRBD1 (5 bases). Per the germline V gene, CDR1 is DFQATT and CDR2 is SNEGSKA (reference sequence). V was trimmed by 1 base and J by 1 base, leaving 12 bases between them. CDR3 length: 15 residues. CDR3 loop: CSARGGQGRTDTQYF. The CDR3 DNA is TGCAGTGCTAGAGGAGGTCAGGGCCGCACAGATACGCAGTATTTT.

The chain couples TRBV20-1 to TRBJ2-4, with D perhaps TRBD2 (5 bases). Germline V lookup: CDR1 DFQATT, CDR2 SNEGSKA (reference sequence). Trimming removed 1 base from V and 1 base from J, with 8 bases in between. This CDR3 is 14 amino acids long. DNA of the CDR3: TGCAGTGCTAGAGGGGAGAAGGCCAAAAACATTCAGTACTTC. Its translation is CSARGEKAKNIQYF.

This chain links TRBV7-8 with TRBJ2-1; 13 nucleotides match TRBD2. Unmatched junction bases numbered 9, after V lost 5 bases and J lost 8 bases. The V gene's germline CDR1 is SGHVS and CDR2 FQNEAQ. The CDR3 loop spans 16 amino acids. DNA of the CDR3: TGTGCCAGCAGCCCCGGACTAGCGGGAGTTGAACATGAGCAGTTCTTC. It specifies CASSPGLAGVEHEQFF.

This chain uses TRBV10-3 with TRBJ2-1; possible D gene TRBD2, 5 bases. V dropped 2 bases and J dropped 8 bases, with 13 bases sitting between them. The CDR3 consists of 14 residues. The germline V gene encodes CDR1 ENHRY and CDR2 SYGVKD. The CDR3 spells CAISEGLASDEQFF. CDR3 DNA sequence: TGTGCCATCAGTGAGGGGCTAGCAAGTGATGAGCAGTTCTTC.

This clonotype was seen a handful of times. This chain uses TRBV6-5 with TRBJ2-5, with 10 bases matching TRBD2. The CDR3 runs 14 residues. The J segment lost 8 bases and the V segment lost 8 bases, leaving 11 bases of the junction unmatched. CDR1 is MNHEY, CDR2 SVGAGI, per germline. CDR3: CASLVPGTSATQYF. The CDR3 DNA reads TGTGCCAGCCTAGTTCCCGGGACTAGCGCCACCCAGTACTTC.

This clonotype was seen ten or more times. The chain carries TRBV11-2 and TRBJ2-7; D remains unclear. Per germline, CDR1 SGHAT and CDR2 FQNNGV. The CDR3 length is 12 residues. Trimming pared 5 bases from V and 4 bases from J, leaving 9 bases between. CDR3 sequence: CASSPGPYEQYV. The CDR3 coding sequence is TGTGCCAGCAGCCCTGGACCTTACGAGCAGTACGTC.

In this sample, this clonotype turned up a few times. This chain uses TRBV5-1 with TRBJ2-7; tentatively, D is TRBD1 (5 bases). V lost 1 base to trimming and J lost 1 base, with 15 bases between them. CDR3 length equals 16 residues. CDR1 is SGHRS, CDR2 YFSETQ, per germline. The CDR3 loop reads CASSLWLQANSYEQYF. Here the CDR3 DNA reads TGCGCCAGCAGCTTGTGGTTACAGGCTAATTCCTACGAGCAGTACTTC.

This clonotype was counted many times. This chain connects TRBV11-2 to TRBJ1-1; weak D call: TRBD1 (6 bases). This CDR3 has 15 residues. The ends were cut back, 5 bases at V and 2 bases at J, with 15 bases in the middle. Germline CDR1 reads SGHAT; CDR2 reads FQNNGV. The CDR3 region is CASSPQQGINTEAFF. The CDR3 coding sequence is TGTGCCAGCAGCCCCCAGCAGGGGATAAACACTGAAGCTTTCTTT.

This clonotype was observed a handful of times. The gene calls are TRBV12-3 or TRBV12-4 and TRBJ2-3; unclear D gene. The CDR3 is 12 residues long. With 6 bases removed from V and 4 bases from J, the gap between germline ends came to 8 bases. The CDR3 DNA reads TGTGCCAGCAGACCGGCAGCAGATACGCAGTATTTT. It yields the protein CASRPAADTQYF.

This clonotype was recorded at least ten times. The V gene is TRBV4-2, the J gene TRBJ1-5, with D uncertain. Per germline, CDR1 LGHNA and CDR2 YNFKEQ. The V and J ends lost 0 bases and 5 bases respectively, with 11 bases between them. The CDR3 has 15 residues. The CDR3 DNA reads TGTGCCAGCAGCCAAGACTGGGAGCCTGATCAGCCCCAGCATTTT. Its protein product is CASSQDWEPDQPQHF.

V is TRBV6-5 and J is TRBJ2-5; D not certain. Germline V CDR1 and CDR2: MNHEY, SVGAGI. V was trimmed by 6 bases and J by 2 bases, leaving 13 bases between them. The CDR3 totals 14 residues. The CDR3 loop reads CASRSRTAQETQYF. The CDR3 bases are TGTGCCAGCAGGAGCCGGACGGCACAAGAGACCCAGTACTTC.

This clonotype has more than one count but fewer than ten. The DNA for the CDR3 is TGCGCCAGCGGCCCCCAGGGAAGGGAGACCCAGTACTTC. It codes for CASGPQGRETQYF. This chain links TRBV10-2 with TRBJ2-5, with D tentatively TRBD1 (5 bases). The CDR3 contains 13 residues. Germline V CDR1 and CDR2: WSHSY, SAAADI. V was cut by 8 bases and J by 5 bases, with 15 bases left in between.

A few counts support this clonotype. This rearrangement joins TRBV7-8 to TRBJ1-5, with 7 bases fitting TRBD1. Germline V gene lookup returns CDR1 SGHVS and CDR2 FQNEAQ. Unmatched junction bases numbered 12, after V lost 5 bases and J lost 2 bases. CDR3 length: 17 residues. CDR3 residues: CASSATTTGLGNQPQHF. CDR3 DNA sequence: TGTGCCAGCAGCGCGACCACGACAGGGCTAGGCAATCAGCCCCAGCATTTT.

V usage is TRBV20-1 and J usage is TRBJ2-7, with D possibly being TRBD2 (6 bases). Germline assignment: CDR1 DFQATT and CDR2 SNEGSKA (reference sequence). The V end was cut by 5 bases, the J end by 0 bases, with 20 bases between. The CDR3 loop spans 16 amino acids. CDR3 in amino acids: CSAPASGTPSSYEQYF. As DNA, the CDR3 is TGCAGTGCTCCCGCGTCCGGGACTCCCAGCTCCTACGAGCAGTACTTC.

The sample holds a few counts of this clonotype. This chain connects TRBV27 to TRBJ2-1, with TRBD2 matching over 10 bases. CDR3 length equals 15 residues. Germline loops: CDR1 MNHEY, CDR2 SMNVEV (reference sequence). V lost 3 bases and J lost 7; bases outside the gene matches: 6. The CDR3 DNA sequence: TGTGCCAGCAGTTTTGGAGCGGGAGGGCGTAATGAGCAGTTCTTC. Encoded protein: CASSFGAGGRNEQFF.